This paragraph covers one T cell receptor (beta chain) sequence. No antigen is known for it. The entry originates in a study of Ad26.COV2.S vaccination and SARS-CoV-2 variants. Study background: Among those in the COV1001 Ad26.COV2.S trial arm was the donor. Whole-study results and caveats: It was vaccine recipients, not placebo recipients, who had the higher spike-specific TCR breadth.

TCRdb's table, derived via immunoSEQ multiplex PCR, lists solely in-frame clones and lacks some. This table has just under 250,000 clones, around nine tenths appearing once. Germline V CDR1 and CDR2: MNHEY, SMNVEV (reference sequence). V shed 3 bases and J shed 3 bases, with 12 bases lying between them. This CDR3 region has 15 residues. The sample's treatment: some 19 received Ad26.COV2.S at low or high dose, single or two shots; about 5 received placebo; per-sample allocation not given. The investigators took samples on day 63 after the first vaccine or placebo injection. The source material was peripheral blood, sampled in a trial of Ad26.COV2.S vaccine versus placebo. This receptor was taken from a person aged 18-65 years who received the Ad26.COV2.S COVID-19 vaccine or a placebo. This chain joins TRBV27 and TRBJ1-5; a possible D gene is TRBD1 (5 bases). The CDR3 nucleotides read TGTGCCAGCAGTTTGGGGCAGGGACCCAATCAGCCCCAGCATTTT. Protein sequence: CASSLGQGPNQPQHF.